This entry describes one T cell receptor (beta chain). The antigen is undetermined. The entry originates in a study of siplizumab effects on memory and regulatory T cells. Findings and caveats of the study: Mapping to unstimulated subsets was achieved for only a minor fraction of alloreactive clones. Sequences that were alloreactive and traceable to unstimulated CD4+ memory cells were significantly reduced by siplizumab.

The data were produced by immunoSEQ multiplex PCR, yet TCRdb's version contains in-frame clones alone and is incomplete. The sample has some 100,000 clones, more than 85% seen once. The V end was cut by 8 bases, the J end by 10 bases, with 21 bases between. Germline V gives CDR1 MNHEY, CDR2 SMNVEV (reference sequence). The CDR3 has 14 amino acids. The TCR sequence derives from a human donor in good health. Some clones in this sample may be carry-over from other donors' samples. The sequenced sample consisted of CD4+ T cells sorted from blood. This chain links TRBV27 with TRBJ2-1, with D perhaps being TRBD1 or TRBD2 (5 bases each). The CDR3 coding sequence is TGTGCCAGCCGGACACGGGACCCCGCTGGGGAGCAGTTCTTC. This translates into CASRTRDPAGEQFF.